This T cell receptor (beta chain) originates from a study of Ad26.COV2.S vaccination and SARS-CoV-2 variants (dated by TCRdb to about 2021). Broadly, across the study: Vaccine-arm donors came from COV1001, a multicentre, randomized, double-blind, placebo-controlled phase I-IIa trial of Ad26.COV2.S in healthy adults. Dosing of Ad26.COV2.S was intramuscular, at either 5x10^10 or 1x10^11 viral particles, delivered as one shot or as two shots spaced 56 days apart. The specificity and breadth of SARS-CoV-2-reactive T cell receptors after Ad26.COV2.S vaccination were assessed by TCRbeta repertoire sequencing. The TCR-sequenced set comprised approximately 32 samples: some 20 Ad26.COV2.S vaccine recipients, 5 placebo recipients and 8 SARS-CoV-2 convalescent individuals. Trial participants were randomized into five groups of five, in which low-dose or high-dose Ad26.COV2.S was given once or twice, or placebo was given on both occasions. Investigators remained blinded to trial group allocation during experiments and outcome assessment.

Inclusive of the bounding cysteine and phenylalanine, the CDR3 is 14 residues long. This entry keeps only the CDR3 DNA: 42 bases, framed from base 1. The germline V gene encodes CDR1 SGHNT and CDR2 YYREEE (reference sequence). The germline V end is reduced by 4 bases and the J end by 0 bases; junction bases left unmatched: 2. The sample's treatment or condition label, decoded: some 20 received Ad26.COV2.S at low or high dose, single or two shots; 5 received placebo; per-sample allocation not given. For vaccine and placebo recipients, the sequenced repertoires came from samples collected on day 63 after the first injection. Cohort 1b enrolled 20 to 30 adults aged 18-55 years at a single site in Boston, USA, between 29 July and 7 August 2020. As a vaccine, Ad26.COV2.S was a replication-incompetent adenovirus type 26 vector that expressed a prefusion-stabilized SARS-CoV-2 spike protein derived from the original Wuhan strain.

As regards this clone: Its antigen target is currently unknown. Nothing much larger sits one base from this clone, and base qualities are not available.

Beyond this particular receptor, the publication reports: After vaccination, spike-specific CD8+ and CD4+ T cell responses were reported to show substantial breadth. Ad26.COV2.S recipients had higher spike-specific TCR breadth than placebo recipients (P = 0.0014). Non-spike TCR breadth was comparable between vaccine and placebo recipients, consistent with the vaccine containing only spike. The study was not powered to compare responses between vaccine doses or regimens. It was noted by the authors that total T cell responses may have been underestimated by the TCR breadth and depth analyses.

TCRbeta CDR3 regions were sequenced with the immunoSEQ Assay. After extraction, genomic DNA underwent amplification by bias-controlled multiplex PCR, followed by high-throughput sequencing. The paper's processing steps were these. Collapsing and filtering of sequences were performed to quantify the absolute abundance of each unique TCRbeta CDR3 region. T cell fraction was estimated by normalizing TCRbeta template counts to usable DNA, with usable DNA measured through amplification of reference genes found in all nucleated cells. Repertoire TCRs were annotated as SARS-CoV-2-specific by exact matching of V gene, CDR3 amino acid sequence and J gene to a known reactive TCR set. The reference SARS-CoV-2 TCR set was obtained from MIRA and was filtered for enrichment in COVID-19-positive ImmuneCODE repertoires, whereby public or cross-reactive TCRs were removed. Using the MIRA antigens, annotated TCRs were further analysed by specific ORF or by position within an ORF. Breadth was defined as annotated unique rearrangements over total unique productive rearrangements; depth was the summed frequency of those rearrangements. TCR breadth was compared between groups using two-sided Wilcoxon rank-sum tests. Entries here come from immuneACCESS through TCRdb and include only in-frame sequences with V and J called. Some clones fail to appear in such tables; in the studies checked, an unresolved V gene covers under half of the shortfall, and the cause of the remainder is unknown. V, J and clone size are taken as reported in that table, and D and trimming were inferred from the DNA itself. The table for this sample lists 350,000 to 600,000 clones; roughly nine tenths of them were counted only once. The ten largest clones capture about 1.5% of the sample.

The receptor was isolated from a person aged 18-60 years who received the Ad26.COV2.S COVID-19 vaccine or a placebo. This material consisted of peripheral blood, taken in a trial of Ad26.COV2.S vaccine versus placebo. The rearranged segments are TRBV5-4 and TRBJ2-5, with 8 junctional bases fitting TRBD1. Read as DNA, the sequence is TGTGCCAGCAGCGTACAGGGGGACCAAGAGACCCAGTACTTC. This sequence encodes CASSVQGDQETQYF. The reference TRBV5-4 and TRBJ2-5 proteins fill in what lies around the CDR3, so the full variable domain reads ETGVTQSPTHLIKTRGQQVTLRCSSQSGHNTVSWYQQALGQGPQFIFQYYREEENGRGNFPPRFSGLQFPNYSSELNVNALELDDSALYLCASSVQGDQETQYFGPGTRLLVL.